Each of the 10 T cell receptor beta chains below was sequenced from the same sample in a study of CD8 T cells in ankylosing spondylitis. TCRdb itself ran the 5' RACE reads through MiXCR, one entry per CDR3 protein. The table lists about 130,000 distinct CDR3 sequences, about 6.5% of them singletons. Sequenced material: blood, either unsorted or a sorted T cell fraction (not recorded which). The receptors were gathered from a male donor with ankylosing spondylitis or in good health (not recorded which).

This clonotype was seen ten or more times. The chain links TRBV5-1 to TRBJ2-3, with 8 bases matching TRBD1. The CDR3 runs to 16 residues. The V gene end was trimmed by 4 bases and the J gene end by 0 bases; junction bases not matched to a gene: 7. Germline V gene lookup returns CDR1 SGHRS and CDR2 YFSETQ. CDR3 nucleotide sequence: TGCGCCAGCAGCCACGGACAGGGACCTAGCACAGATACGCAGTATTTT. This translates into CASSHGQGPSTDTQYF.

The sample holds many counts of this clonotype. This rearrangement joins TRBV5-1 to TRBJ2-5; unclear D gene. In germline, CDR1 is SGHRS, CDR2 YFSETQ. The CDR3 is 13 amino acids. V lost 5 bases and J 5 bases, leaving 13 bases between the germline ends. This CDR3 is CASSLPGPETQYF. The CDR3 bases are TGCGCCAGCAGTTTGCCGGGTCCCGAGACCCAGTACTTC.

In this sample, this clonotype turned up many times. The chain has TRBV3-1 and TRBJ2-5, with a tentative D call TRBD1 (6 bases). Germline loops: CDR1 LGHDT, CDR2 YNNKEL (reference sequence). This CDR3 has 14 amino acids. V lost 7 bases and J 1 base, leaving 13 bases between the germline ends. The CDR3 DNA sequence: TGTGCCAGCACCGGACAGCTTGGCCAAGAGACCCAGTACTTC. Protein: CASTGQLGQETQYF.

This clonotype was seen at least ten times. The chain joins TRBV5-1 to TRBJ2-3; D is ambiguous. The V gene lost 7 bases and the J gene lost 0 bases, with 15 bases spanning the gap. Germline V gene sequence: CDR1 SGHRS, CDR2 YFSETQ. The CDR3 is 15 residues long. The CDR3 here is CASADPRSSTDTQYF. DNA for the CDR3: TGCGCCAGCGCGGACCCCCGTTCCAGCACAGATACGCAGTATTTT.

Many counts were recorded for this clonotype. The V and J genes are TRBV27 and TRBJ2-1, with TRBD2 as a possible D gene (5 bases). Germline loops: CDR1 MNHEY, CDR2 SMNVEV (reference sequence). The CDR3 is 13 amino acids. The V gene lost 5 bases and the J gene lost 4 bases, with 9 bases spanning the gap. CDR3 loop: CASSPPGYNEQFF. Here the CDR3 DNA reads TGTGCCAGCAGTCCCCCGGGGTACAATGAGCAGTTCTTC.

The gene calls are TRBV3-1 and TRBJ1-5; 8 bases are shared with TRBD1. The CDR3 contains 15 residues. Looked up from germline, CDR1 is LGHDT and CDR2 is YNNKEL (reference sequence). The V and J ends lost 1 base and 6 bases, in that order; junction bases with no gene match: 5. Written as DNA, the CDR3 is TGTGCCAGCAGCCAAGGGGCAGGGGGCAGTCAGCCCCAGCATTTT. As protein: CASSQGAGGSQPQHF.

At least ten counts were recorded for this clonotype. The J gene is TRBJ2-3, the V gene TRBV5-1; 9 bases match TRBD2. Germline V gene lookup returns CDR1 SGHRS and CDR2 YFSETQ. The ends lost 2 bases at V and 0 bases at J; junction bases unmatched: 4. The CDR3 runs 16 residues. The CDR3 region is CASSFGLASSTDTQYF. The CDR3 DNA reads TGCGCCAGCAGCTTCGGACTAGCGAGTAGCACAGATACGCAGTATTTT.

This clonotype was counted ten times or more. The chain carries TRBV12-3 or TRBV12-4 and TRBJ2-5; 7 positions match TRBD1. The V gene end was trimmed by 0 bases and the J gene end by 7 bases; junction bases not matched to a gene: 2. The length of the CDR3 is 13 residues. The CDR3 loop is CASSLAPGGTQYF. The CDR3 DNA reads TGTGCCAGCAGTTTAGCGCCAGGGGGGACCCAGTACTTC.

In this sample, this clonotype turned up many times. This chain uses TRBV5-1 with TRBJ2-3, with D perhaps matching TRBD1 or TRBD2 (5 bases each). The CDR3 totals 17 residues. V was trimmed by 2 bases and J by 3 bases, leaving 19 bases between them. The germline gives CDR1 SGHRS, CDR2 YFSETQ. CDR3 DNA sequence: TGCGCCAGCAGCTTTACCGGGACCACCCACGTGACAGATACGCAGTATTTT. It encodes CASSFTGTTHVTDTQYF.

This clonotype has only a few counts. The rearrangement links TRBV10-3 to TRBJ2-4; 11 bases are shared with TRBD1. There are 15 residues in the CDR3. Germline CDR1 is ENHRY and CDR2 is SYGVKD. Losses at the gene ends were 6 bases for V and 8 bases for J; bases not matched to a gene: 9. The CDR3 bases are TGTGCCATCAGCTTCGGGGACAGGGGGTCGGACATTCAGTACTTC. This sequence encodes CAISFGDRGSDIQYF.